This TCR beta chain was obtained from a study of chemoradiotherapy in HPV16-positive cancers. At the level of the study: Functional T-cell assays on a couple of HPV16-positive patients' cells defined candidate HPV-specific clones and common TCR motifs.

Over chemoradiotherapy, repertoires were sampled more than once. Study results and caveats: Candidate HPV-specific clones and E7-related TCR motifs grew in tumor during treatment. HPV-responsive T-cell expansion during chemoradiotherapy was linked to improved recurrence-free survival in HPV16-positive patients.

The method was immunoSEQ multiplex PCR; TCRdb's version includes in-frame clones alone and lacks a portion of them. The sample lists around 29,000 clones, over 90% occurring once. The V end lost 4 bases, the J end lost 4 bases, and 8 bases lay between the germline ends. Germline assignment: CDR1 KGHSH and CDR2 LQKENI. The CDR3 extends over 13 amino acids. Remarks on this clone: The target antigen is unknown.

This receptor was obtained from a human donor with HPV-associated anogenital cancer. The chain carries TRBV18 and TRBJ2-1; D unresolved. The material was blood, obtained from a patient who underwent chemoradiotherapy. For the CDR3, the DNA is TGTGCCAGCTCACGAGCTGGTTACAATGAGCAGTTCTTC. Its protein product is CASSRAGYNEQFF.